The 21 T cell receptor beta chains below all came from one sample that was sequenced in a study of T-cell reconstitution after alpha-beta-depleted transplantation in children. For TCRbeta, the library was prepared with unique molecular identifiers. MiXCR was run by TCRdb on the PCR reads, yielding one entry per CDR3 protein. The sample has about 240,000 distinct CDR3 sequences; more than 20% are singletons. Sequencing used PBMCs, obtained before TCRalphabeta/CD19-depleted stem cell transplant. Source of these receptors: a girl aged 2-10 years with Fanconi anemia, due to receive a stem cell transplant.

This clonotype was detected only a few times. V usage is TRBV11-2 and J usage is TRBJ2-1, with a possible D match to TRBD1 (6 bases). Germline CDR1 reads SGHAT; CDR2 reads FQNNGV. The V gene lost 5 bases and the J gene lost 10 bases, with 12 bases spanning the gap. The CDR3 runs to 12 residues. CDR3 in amino acids: CASSIGQGEQFF. The CDR3 region has the DNA TGTGCCAGCAGCATAGGGCAGGGGGAGCAGTTCTTC.

This clonotype was counted between two and nine times. V is TRBV20-1 and J is TRBJ2-7, with D hard to call. The ends were cut back, 2 bases at V and 2 bases at J, with 7 bases in the middle. Germline CDR1 DFQATT, CDR2 SNEGSKA (reference sequence). The CDR3 loop spans 12 amino acids. CDR3 amino acids: CSARFRAYEQYF. CDR3 sequence (DNA): TGCAGTGCTAGATTCCGGGCCTACGAGCAGTACTTC.

In this sample, this clonotype turned up many times. This chain connects TRBV4-2 to TRBJ2-1, with 13 positions matching TRBD2. Trimming removed 0 bases from V and 7 bases from J; junction bases left unmatched: 3. This CDR3 contains 16 residues. CDR1 and CDR2 from the germline V gene are LGHNA and YNFKEQ. Here the CDR3 reads CASSQELAGGRNEQFF. The DNA of the CDR3 is TGTGCCAGCAGCCAAGAACTAGCGGGGGGGCGGAATGAGCAGTTCTTC.

The rearrangement uses TRBV4-2 and TRBJ2-1, with D perhaps TRBD1 or TRBD2 (5 bases each). The length of the CDR3 is 13 residues. Germline CDR1 reads LGHNA; CDR2 reads YNFKEQ. Trimming removed 0 bases from V and 8 bases from J, with 8 bases in between. The CDR3 coding sequence is TGTGCCAGCAGCCAAGATGGGGACGATGAGCAGTTCTTC. Amino acids: CASSQDGDDEQFF.

In regard to this clonotype: A read error may be the cause here, since a much bigger clone is one base away. The chain recombines TRBV20-1 with TRBJ1-1; tentative D call: TRBD1 (5 bases). CDR3 length: 14 amino acids. Germline V gene lookup returns CDR1 DFQATT and CDR2 SNEGSKA (reference sequence). Here the CDR3 reads CCARDRKGSTEAFF. The CDR3 DNA reads TGCTGTGCTAGAGATCGGAAGGGGAGCACTGAAGCTTTCTTT.

The rearrangement joins TRBV5-1 to TRBJ2-1; 7 bases match TRBD2. The length of the CDR3 is 15 residues. V dropped 4 bases and J dropped 1; count of bases not matched to a gene: 5. Germline V gene data show CDR1 as SGHRS and CDR2 as YFSETQ. CDR3 in amino acids: CASSRRESSYNEQFF. In nucleotides, the CDR3 is TGCGCCAGCAGCAGGCGGGAGTCATCCTACAATGAGCAGTTCTTC.

This clonotype was seen a few times. The gene calls are TRBV28 and TRBJ2-1; 12 positions agree with TRBD2. The germline V gene has CDR1 MDHEN and CDR2 SYDVKM. CDR3 length: 18 residues. Unmatched junction bases numbered 9, after V lost 6 bases and J lost 0 bases. CDR3 bases: TGTGCCAGCAGGCCAACTAGCGGGGGGTACTACTCCTACAATGAGCAGTTCTTC. It encodes CASRPTSGGYYSYNEQFF.

This clonotype was seen only once. The chain is built from TRBV28 and TRBJ2-1; a possible D gene is TRBD2 (5 bases). Trimming took off 3 bases at V and 13 bases at J, with 10 bases between the two ends. There are 11 residues in the CDR3. CDR1 is MDHEN and CDR2 is SYDVKM in the germline V gene. The CDR3 nucleotides are TGTGCCAGCAGTTTCACGGGAACCCAGTTCTTC. This gives the protein CASSFTGTQFF.

Regarding this clonotype: Its ends do not fully match the called genes, so a read error is possible. This chain joins TRBV6-5 and TRBJ2-7; D remains unclear. The germline V gene has CDR1 MNHEY and CDR2 SVGAGI. The CDR3 has 13 residues. The CDR3 sequence: CASSYSNSYDQYF. CDR3 bases: TGTGCCAGCAGTTACTCGAACAGCTACGATCAGTACTTC.

This clonotype turned up a few times. The chain employs TRBV20-1 and TRBJ2-6; 8 positions match TRBD1. V was clipped by 3 bases and J by 0 bases; unmatched bases: 1. The CDR3 runs to 15 residues. CDR1 and CDR2 from the germline V gene are DFQATT and SNEGSKA (reference sequence). CDR3 protein: CSARDRASGANVLTF. CDR3 sequence (DNA): TGCAGTGCTAGGGACAGGGCCTCTGGGGCCAACGTCCTGACTTTC.

This clonotype showed up many times. The chain couples TRBV30 to TRBJ2-2, with D hard to call. V was trimmed by 0 bases and J by 5 bases, leaving 4 bases between them. Per the germline V gene, CDR1 is GTSNPN and CDR2 is SVGIG (reference sequence). This CDR3 comprises 12 residues. The CDR3 reads CAWSVVTGELFF. CDR3 sequence (DNA): TGTGCCTGGAGTGTGGTGACCGGGGAGCTGTTTTTT.

This clonotype has more than one count but fewer than ten. The chain employs TRBV3-1 and TRBJ1-6; D gene unclear. Trimming shortened V by 5 bases and J by 1 base, and 12 bases separated the two germline ends. The CDR3 covers 16 residues. Germline assignment: CDR1 LGHDT and CDR2 YNNKEL (reference sequence). CDR3: CASSYLMGSYNSPLHF. CDR3 nucleotides: TGTGCCAGCAGCTACCTGATGGGGTCCTATAATTCACCCCTCCACTTT.

This clonotype was counted at least ten times. The genes are TRBV29-1 and TRBJ2-7; 7 nucleotides match TRBD1. In germline, CDR1 is SQVTM, CDR2 ANQGSEA. Trimming removed 2 bases from V and 7 bases from J; junction bases left unmatched: 8. The CDR3 consists of 13 residues. The CDR3 coding sequence is TGCAGCGTTGAATATCTGACAGGGTGGGAGCAGTACTTC. Translation gives CSVEYLTGWEQYF.

The V call is TRBV6-1, the J call TRBJ2-7; perhaps TRBD1 as D (6 bases). Trimming shortened V by 8 bases and J by 0 bases, and 17 bases separated the two germline ends. Germline CDR1 and CDR2: MNHNS and SASEGT. The CDR3 sequence is 15 residues long. CDR3 sequence: CASPPPRGASYEQYF. The CDR3 coding sequence is TGTGCCAGCCCTCCCCCCAGGGGCGCCTCCTACGAGCAGTACTTC.

The rearrangement uses TRBV4-2 and TRBJ2-2; a weak D match, TRBD2 (6 bases). This CDR3 is 14 amino acids long. Trimming took off 4 bases at V and 6 bases at J, with 12 bases between the two ends. Germline V gene sequence: CDR1 LGHNA, CDR2 YNFKEQ. The CDR3 is CASSRDFLAGELFF. DNA for the CDR3: TGTGCCAGCAGCCGGGACTTTCTAGCCGGGGAGCTGTTTTTT.

Ten or more counts support this clonotype. The gene calls are TRBV20-1 and TRBJ2-3; 7 nucleotides align to TRBD1. There are 13 residues in the CDR3. V was pared by 6 bases and J by 1 base, with 4 bases of the junction left unmatched. Germline values: CDR1 DFQATT, CDR2 SNEGSKA (reference sequence). The CDR3 protein is CSAEGQGTDTQYF. The DNA of the CDR3 is TGCAGTGCGGAAGGACAGGGCACAGATACGCAGTATTTT.

The chain couples TRBV5-1 to TRBJ2-7; TRBD1 is a possible D gene (6 bases). Germline-derived CDR1 and CDR2 are SGHRS and YFSETQ. Trimming cost V 1 base and J 7 bases, with 15 bases left between them. The CDR3 consists of 14 residues. CDR3: CASSLSTGPGEQYF. Here the CDR3 DNA reads TGCGCCAGCAGCTTGTCGACAGGTCCGGGGGAGCAGTACTTC.

The rearrangement joins TRBV25-1 to TRBJ2-7; 7 bases map to TRBD1. The CDR3 is made up of 15 amino acids. Germline V lookup: CDR1 MGHDK, CDR2 SYGVNS. With 5 bases clipped from V and 1 base from J, the junction kept 8 bases outside the gene matches. This CDR3 is CASSPLGGLSYEQYF. The CDR3 coding sequence is TGTGCCAGCAGTCCCCTAGGGGGCCTATCCTACGAGCAGTACTTC.

This clonotype was detected only once. The gene calls are TRBV20-1 and TRBJ2-5; TRBD2 aligns across 15 bases. The CDR3 length is 15 residues. Germline V lookup: CDR1 DFQATT, CDR2 SNEGSKA (reference sequence). The V segment lost 5 bases and the J segment 3 bases; nucleotides outside the gene matches: 4. In DNA, the CDR3 is TGCAGTGCTGGACTAGCGGGAGGGATAAAAGAGACCCAGTACTTC. Encoded protein: CSAGLAGGIKETQYF.

The chain joins TRBV10-2 to TRBJ2-3, with 8 nucleotides matching TRBD2. V lost 0 bases to trimming and J lost 9 bases; unmatched junction nucleotides: 5. The CDR3 has 14 amino acids. CDR1 and CDR2 from the germline V gene are WSHSY and SAAADI. CDR3 in amino acids: CASSESSGLGTQYF. The DNA of the CDR3 is TGCGCCAGCAGTGAGTCGTCGGGACTAGGAACGCAGTATTTT.

The count of this clonotype is one. The rearrangement uses TRBV7-3 and TRBJ1-5; D is uncertain. With 2 bases removed from V and 4 bases from J, the gap between germline ends came to 6 bases. The CDR3 is made up of 13 amino acids. The germline V gene encodes CDR1 SGHTA and CDR2 FQGTGA. DNA of the CDR3: TGTGCCAGCAGCTTATGGCCGAATCAGCCCCAGCATTTT. It specifies CASSLWPNQPQHF.